This entry concerns a single T cell receptor beta chain. This sample stems from a study of blood T cell repertoires in COVID-19. Across the study: Samples representing acute and convalescent COVID-19 were sourced from the United States, Italy and Spain. PBMCs, B-cell-depleted T cells, or T cells provided the cDNA or gDNA that made up the material.

Per the study methods: Estimated nucleated cell counts came from reference gene primer amplification. Libraries were prepared by immunoSEQ multiplex PCR; TCRdb keeps only in-frame clonotypes and omits some of them. D and trimming were read from the DNA, whereas the V and J calls and clone size are those reported in that table. The table records some 250,000 clones, around four fifths of them present only once. Germline CDR1 MNHEY, CDR2 SVGAGI. The CDR3 is 15 amino acids. The V and J ends lost 2 bases and 4 bases respectively, with 14 bases between them. The rearrangement links TRBV6-5 to TRBJ1-2; maybe TRBD1 (5 bases). This clonotype was sampled from a man in his sixties with acute or convalescent COVID-19. Sequenced sample: peripheral blood. This CDR3 is CASSYRADSTYGYTF. In DNA form, the CDR3 reads TGTGCCAGCAGTTACCGGGCAGACAGTACCTATGGCTACACCTTC.